Each of the 19 T cell receptor beta chains below was sequenced from the same sample in a study of OX40 agonist ivuxolimab in advanced cancers. TCRdb's table, derived via immunoSEQ multiplex PCR, lists solely in-frame clones and lacks some. Among 100,000 to 150,000 clones listed, about 94% were seen once. Sequences were derived from CD4+ or CD8+ T cells sorted from blood, sampled in a trial of the OX40 agonist ivuxolimab. All receptors derive from an adult with an advanced solid tumor such as melanoma, head and neck, liver or kidney cancer.

The DNA of the CDR3 is TGTGCCAGCTCACCCGACAGAGGGGAAAATTCACCCCTCCACTTT. Its translation: CASSPDRGENSPLHF. The chain has TRBV18 and TRBJ1-6, with a weak D call TRBD1 (5 bases). CDR1 KGHSH and CDR2 LQKENI come from the germline V gene. The CDR3 contains 15 residues. V gave up 3 bases and J gave up 7 bases, with 13 bases separating them.

The chain uses TRBV5-4 and TRBJ2-5; D is possibly TRBD1 (6 bases). The CDR3 is 13 residues long. V lost 4 bases to trimming and J lost 5 bases, with 12 bases between them. The germline CDR1 and CDR2 sequences are SGHNT and YYREEE (reference sequence). The chain's CDR3 is CASSIRGPETQYF. Written as DNA, the CDR3 is TGTGCCAGCAGCATCAGGGGACCGGAGACCCAGTACTTC.

The V and J genes are TRBV6-4 and TRBJ1-1; 7 nucleotides line up with TRBD1. V shed 2 bases, J shed 11 bases, and the junction held 8 bases outside the gene matches. Germline loops: CDR1 MRHNA, CDR2 SNTAGT. This CDR3 has 13 amino acids. The CDR3, as DNA: TGTGCCAGCAGTGACGGCCTGGGACAGAGGGCTTTCTTT. Its translation: CASSDGLGQRAFF.

The chain has TRBV5-5 and TRBJ1-3; D call uncertain. CDR1 and CDR2 from the germline V gene are SGHKS and YYEKEE (reference sequence). The CDR3 extends over 15 amino acids. Trimming took off 0 bases at V and 4 bases at J, with 11 bases between the two ends. The CDR3 protein is CASSLGPPGGNTIYF. In DNA, the CDR3 is TGTGCCAGCAGCTTGGGGCCCCCGGGAGGAAACACCATATATTTT.

This clone was seen once. The genes are TRBV7-9 and TRBJ1-1; no clear D gene. The CDR3 totals 13 residues. The ends were cut back, 5 bases at V and 3 bases at J, with 10 bases in the middle. Germline lookup yields CDR1 SEHNR and CDR2 FQNEAQ (reference sequence). The CDR3 bases are TGTGCCAGCAGCAGACACCGGGACACTGAAGCTTTCTTT. It encodes CASSRHRDTEAFF.

This chain links TRBV5-4 with TRBJ1-2, with TRBD1 as a possible D gene (5 bases). The germline V gene has CDR1 SGHNT and CDR2 YYREEE (reference sequence). Deletions cut 4 bases from V and 8 bases from J, with 21 bases between. The CDR3 consists of 15 residues. CDR3: CASSLQSGDLMGYTF. CDR3 DNA: TGTGCCAGCAGCCTCCAATCCGGGGACCTTATGGGCTACACCTTC. The full variable domain, completed using reference TRBV5-4 and TRBJ1-2, is ETGVTQSPTHLIKTRGQQVTLRCSSQSGHNTVSWYQQALGQGPQFIFQYYREEENGRGNFPPRFSGLQFPNYSSELNVNALELDDSALYLCASSLQSGDLMGYTFGSGTRLTVV.

The CDR3: CASSWGAGTEAFF. The CDR3 DNA reads as TGTGCCAGCAGTTGGGGGGCAGGGACTGAAGCTTTCTTT. This chain connects TRBV27 to TRBJ1-1, with D perhaps TRBD1 (6 bases). This CDR3 has 13 amino acids. V was trimmed by 4 bases and J by 5 bases, leaving 11 bases between them. CDR1 is MNHEY and CDR2 is SMNVEV in the germline V gene (reference sequence).

This clone has only one observation. V usage is TRBV10-3 and J usage is TRBJ2-1; maybe TRBD2 (6 bases). The CDR3 length is 13 residues. Germline V lookup: CDR1 ENHRY, CDR2 SYGVKD. With 7 bases removed from V and 2 bases from J, the gap between germline ends came to 9 bases. Here the CDR3 DNA reads TGTGCCATCAATCGGGAGCCCTACAATGAGCAGTTCTTC. It is translated as CAINREPYNEQFF.

This chain joins TRBV5-1 and TRBJ2-3; 8 bases line up with TRBD1. J gave up 5 bases and V 5 bases, and 7 bases lay outside the gene matches. The CDR3 runs 14 residues. CDR1 is SGHRS and CDR2 is YFSETQ in the germline V gene. The CDR3 spells CASRAKTGEDTQYF. The CDR3 DNA follows: TGCGCCAGCAGGGCTAAGACAGGGGAAGATACGCAGTATTTT.

The chain couples TRBV9 to TRBJ2-5; D is undetermined. CDR3 length: 13 amino acids. Deletions cut 3 bases from V and 5 bases from J, with 11 bases between. The germline V gene encodes CDR1 SGDLS and CDR2 YYNGEE. CDR3 sequence reads: CASSAGPAETQYF. The CDR3 coding sequence is TGTGCCAGCAGCGCGGGCCCCGCGGAGACCCAGTACTTC.

The DNA of the CDR3 is TGCGCCAGCAGCTCGGAGGACAGGCCCTCTGGAAACACCATATATTTT. Translation: CASSSEDRPSGNTIYF. V gene TRBV5-1 combines with J gene TRBJ1-3; TRBD1 aligns across 7 bases. This CDR3 is built from 16 residues. J was trimmed by 0 bases and V by 3 bases; bases with no gene match: 6. Germline assignment: CDR1 SGHRS and CDR2 YFSETQ.

The rearrangement uses TRBV7-2 and TRBJ1-2; 7 bases fit TRBD1. The length of the CDR3 is 16 residues. V lost 2 bases, J lost 8 bases, and 14 bases stayed unmatched. The germline V gene encodes CDR1 SGHTA and CDR2 FQGNSA. DNA of the CDR3: TGTGCCAGCAGCTTAAGGGCCGCTAAGGGGGCGCGCGGCTACACCTTC. Protein sequence: CASSLRAAKGARGYTF.

The chain joins TRBV11-2 to TRBJ2-3; D possibly corresponds to TRBD1 (8 bases). V lost 4 bases, J lost 6 bases, and 20 bases lay in between. The CDR3 runs to 16 residues. Germline V lookup: CDR1 SGHAT, CDR2 FQNNGV. The CDR3 DNA sequence: TGTGCCAGCAGCTCGGGGGGCAGGGGGCTTTTTGATACGCAGTATTTT. Translated: CASSSGGRGLFDTQYF.

This clone has a single count. This chain joins TRBV19 and TRBJ1-4; D is unresolved. CDR1 and CDR2 (germline): LNHDA, SQIVND (reference sequence). V was cut by 6 bases and J by 8 bases, with 10 bases left in between. The CDR3 totals 12 residues. The CDR3 DNA follows: TGTGCCAGTAGAAATCGACAAGAAAAACTGTTTTTT. This sequence encodes CASRNRQEKLFF.

Remarks on this clone: A read error may produce the germline difference seen at one junction end. This sequence joins TRBV11-2 and TRBJ1-2; 7 nucleotides match TRBD1. The CDR3 sequence is 9 residues long. The germline V gene encodes CDR1 SGHAT and CDR2 FQNNGV. The DNA of the CDR3 is TGTGCCAGCAGCCCCCGGGACAGCTTC. Residues: CASSPRDSF.

CDR3 amino acids: CASSAAGDGTGHYEQYF. The CDR3, as DNA: TGTGCCAGCAGCGCAGCGGGGGATGGGACGGGACACTACGAGCAGTACTTC. The chain recombines TRBV9 with TRBJ2-7; 8 bases align to TRBD2. Germline lookup yields CDR1 SGDLS and CDR2 YYNGEE. The CDR3 runs to 17 residues. J lost 3 bases, V lost 3 bases, and 14 bases had no gene match.

The chain has TRBV10-1 and TRBJ2-2, with 8 bases lining up with TRBD2. Germline V gene data show CDR1 as WNHNN and CDR2 as SYGVQD (reference sequence). The ends lost 5 bases at V and 7 bases at J; junction bases unmatched: 6. The CDR3 extends over 14 amino acids. This CDR3 is CASSPGGPNGELFF. DNA for the CDR3: TGCGCCAGCAGTCCGGGGGGGCCGAACGGGGAGCTGTTTTTT.

The rearrangement links TRBV5-5 to TRBJ2-5; 12 bases fit TRBD1. The CDR3 length is 14 residues. Looked up from germline, CDR1 is SGHKS and CDR2 is YYEKEE (reference sequence). V lost 3 bases, J lost 5 bases, and 2 bases stayed unmatched. This CDR3 reads CASSYGTGGETQYF. CDR3 coding DNA: TGTGCCAGCAGCTATGGGACAGGGGGCGAGACCCAGTACTTC.

The rearrangement links TRBV2 to TRBJ2-7; possible D gene TRBD2, 5 bases. The CDR3 loop spans 14 amino acids. V was cut by 5 bases and J by 6 bases, with 17 bases left in between. Germline assignment: CDR1 SNHLY and CDR2 FYNNEI. As DNA, the CDR3 is TGTGCCAGCAGTTCAACGGGATGGACGGGCGAGCAGTACTTC. The encoded protein is CASSSTGWTGEQYF. Full variable domain (missing parts from reference TRBV2 and TRBJ2-7): EPEVTQTPSHQVTQMGQEVILRCVPISNHLYFYWYRQILGQKVEFLVSFYNNEISEKSEIFDDQFSVERPDGSNFTLKIRSTKLEDSAMYFCASSSTGWTGEQYFGPGTRLTVT.